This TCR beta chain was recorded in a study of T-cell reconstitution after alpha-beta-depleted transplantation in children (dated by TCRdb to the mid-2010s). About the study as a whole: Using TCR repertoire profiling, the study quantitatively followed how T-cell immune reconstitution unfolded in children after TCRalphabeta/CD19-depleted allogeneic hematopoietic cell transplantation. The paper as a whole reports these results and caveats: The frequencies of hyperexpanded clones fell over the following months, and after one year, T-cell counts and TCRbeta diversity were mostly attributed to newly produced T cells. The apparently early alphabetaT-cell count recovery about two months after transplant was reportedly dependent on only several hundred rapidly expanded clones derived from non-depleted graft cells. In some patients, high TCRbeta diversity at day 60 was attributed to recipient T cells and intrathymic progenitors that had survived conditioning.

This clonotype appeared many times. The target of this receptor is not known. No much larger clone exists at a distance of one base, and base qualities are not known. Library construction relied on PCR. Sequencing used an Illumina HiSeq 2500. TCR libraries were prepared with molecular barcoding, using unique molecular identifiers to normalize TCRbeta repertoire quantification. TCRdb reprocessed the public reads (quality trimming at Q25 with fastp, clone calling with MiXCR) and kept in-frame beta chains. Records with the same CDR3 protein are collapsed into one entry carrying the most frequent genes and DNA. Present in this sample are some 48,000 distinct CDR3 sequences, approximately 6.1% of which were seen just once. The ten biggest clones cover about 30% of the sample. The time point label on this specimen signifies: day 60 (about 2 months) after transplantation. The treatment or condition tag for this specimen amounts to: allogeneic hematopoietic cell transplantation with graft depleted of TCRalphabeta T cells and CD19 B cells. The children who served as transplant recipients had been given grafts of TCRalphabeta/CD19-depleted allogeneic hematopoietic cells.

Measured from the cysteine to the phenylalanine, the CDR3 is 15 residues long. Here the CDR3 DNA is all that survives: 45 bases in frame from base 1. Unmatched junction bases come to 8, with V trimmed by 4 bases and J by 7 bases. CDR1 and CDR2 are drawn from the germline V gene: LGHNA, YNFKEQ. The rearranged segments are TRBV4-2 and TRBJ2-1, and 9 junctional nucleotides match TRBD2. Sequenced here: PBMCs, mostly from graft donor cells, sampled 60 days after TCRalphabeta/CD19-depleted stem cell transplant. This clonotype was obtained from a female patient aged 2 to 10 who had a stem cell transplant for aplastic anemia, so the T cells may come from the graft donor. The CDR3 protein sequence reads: CASSLFAGGPNEQFF. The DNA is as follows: TGTGCCAGCAGCCTGTTTGCGGGGGGGCCTAATGAGCAGTTCTTC.